Sequencing of this TCR beta chain was carried out in a study of OX40 agonist ivuxolimab in advanced cancers. In germline, CDR1 is SGHKS, CDR2 YYEKEE (reference sequence). This CDR3 is 11 amino acids long. The V end lost 1 base, the J end lost 4 bases, and 0 bases lay between the germline ends. Autoimmune disease history or systemic immunosuppression excluded patients. Here immunoSEQ multiplex PCR was the method, and the copy in TCRdb shows in-frame clones only, minus some. Of 50,000 to 65,000 clones listed, approximately 89% were seen once; the top ten hold about 1%. The source was CD4+ or CD8+ T cells sorted from blood, collected in a trial of the OX40 agonist ivuxolimab. The sequence was obtained from an adult with an advanced solid tumor such as melanoma, head and neck, liver or kidney cancer. This sequence joins TRBV5-5 and TRBJ2-1; D unclear. The CDR3 nucleotides read TGTGCCAGCAGCTTGTACAATGAGCAGTTCTTC. Protein sequence: CASSLYNEQFF.